A selection of T cell receptor beta chains follows, all from one sample in a study of breast tumors, draining lymph nodes, adjacent tissues. In TCRdb, the multiplex PCR reads were re-called with MiXCR into one record per CDR3 protein. The sample lists roughly 32,000 distinct CDR3 sequences, 30% to 45% occurring once. Sequencing used breast tumor tissue. The receptors shown here come from a female donor with breast cancer. Some clones in this sample may be carry-over from other donors' samples. Each CDR3 is given with its conserved first and last residue. A D gene is named only where the DNA matches it firmly. Some rows mark clone size as missing; the rest say once, few, many or name a class of expanded clone.

D gene	J gene	clone size	V gene	CDR3 DNA	CDR3 protein
-	TRBJ1-5	-	TRBV12-3/TRBV12-4	TGTGCCAGCAGTTTCGGGGACTATCAGCCCCAGCATTTT	CASSFGDYQPQHF
-	TRBJ2-1	many	TRBV9	TGTGCCAGCAGCGGGACTCAGGGGTACAATGAGCAGTTCTTC	CASSGTQGYNEQFF
TRBD2	TRBJ2-7	many	TRBV6-9	TGTGCCAGCAGTTCCTTTCTAGCGGGTTCCTACGAGCAGTACTTC	CASSSFLAGSYEQYF
TRBD1	TRBJ2-1	many	TRBV19	TGTGCCAGTAAGAGACAGGGGGCCAATGAGCAGTTCTTC	CASKRQGANEQFF
-	TRBJ2-3	many	TRBV7-9	TGTGCCAGCAGCCTACTGGGATCTAGCACAGATACGCAGTATTTT	CASSLLGSSTDTQYF
-	TRBJ2-3	many	TRBV29-1	TGCAGCGTTTGGCGGTACACAGATACGCAGTATTTT	CSVWRYTDTQYF
TRBD1	TRBJ2-3	many	TRBV24-1	TGTGCCACCAGTGAAGACAGGGGGCGCAGAGATACGCAGTATTTT	CATSEDRGRRDTQYF
-	TRBJ2-4	-	TRBV2	TGTGCCAGCAGTGTGGGGGTAGATGCAAACATTCAGTACTTC	CASSVGVDANIQYF
TRBD2	TRBJ2-7	few	TRBV7-9	TGCTCTAGCGGGAGGACGGAGGGTGAGCAGTACTTC	CSSGRTEGEQYF
-	TRBJ2-1	many	TRBV24-1	TGTGCCACCAGTGATTTGGCGGTCAATGAGCAGTTCTTC	CATSDLAVNEQFF
-	TRBJ1-6	-	TRBV27	TGTGCCAGCAGTTTCGATACAGGGCCCCTCCACTTT	CASSFDTGPLHF
TRBD1	TRBJ2-7	many	TRBV2	TGTGCCAGCAGGGGGGACAGCTCCTACGAGCAGTACTTC	CASRGDSSYEQYF
TRBD1	TRBJ2-1	-	TRBV12-3/TRBV12-4	TGTGCCAGCAGTCCTAGGACAGGGACAACCTACAATGAGCAGTTCTTC	CASSPRTGTTYNEQFF
-	TRBJ2-1	many	TRBV24-1	TGTGCCACCAGTGATTTGCACAGGGGGGGGGATGAGCAGTTCTTC	CATSDLHRGGDEQFF
-	TRBJ2-5	many	TRBV24-1	TGTGCCACCAGTGGAGCAGGGACGGGGACCCAGTACTTC	CATSGAGTGTQYF
TRBD1	TRBJ2-2	many	TRBV30	TGTGCCTGGAGCTGGACAGGAAGCTCCGGGGAGCTGTTTTTT	CAWSWTGSSGELFF
-	TRBJ1-4	-	TRBV6-4	TGTGCCAGCAGTGCCCCGACAGGCCAAGATGAAAAACTGTTTTTT	CASSAPTGQDEKLFF
-	TRBJ1-2	-	TRBV28	TGTGCCAGCAGTACCCCCTCGGCGCAGGGTCGGCGTGGCTACACCTTC	CASSTPSAQGRRGYTF
-	TRBJ1-5	few	TRBV7-2	TGTGCCAGCAGCGGGGAGGTACTTCAGCCCCAGCATTTT	CASSGEVLQPQHF
TRBD2	TRBJ2-3	-	TRBV29-1	TGCAGCGTTCTTCGGACTAGCGGGAGTGGCGATACGCAGTATTTT	CSVLRTSGSGDTQYF
-	TRBJ1-2	many	TRBV19	TGTGCCAGTAGTATAATGCGAGGGAACAACTATGGCTACACCTTC	CASSIMRGNNYGYTF
TRBD2	TRBJ2-2	-	TRBV2	TGTGCCAGCAGTGAACCTAAGCGGGAGAGGAACACCGGGGAGCTGTTTTTT	CASSEPKRERNTGELFF
-	TRBJ2-7	-	TRBV7-8	TGTGCCAGCAGCTTAGGGGGGGGGCCCAAAAGTAACGAGCAGTACTTC	CASSLGGGPKSNEQYF
-	TRBJ2-1	-	TRBV7-2	TGTGCCAGCAGCTTAGGAGCCCCAACCTACAATGAGCAGTTCTTC	CASSLGAPTYNEQFF
-	TRBJ2-2	many	TRBV19	TGTGCCAGTAGAGTTAGCGCGAACACCGGGGAGCTGTTTTTT	CASRVSANTGELFF
-	TRBJ2-3	many	TRBV29-1	TGCAGCGTTGTTCCCACAGATACGCAGTATTTT	CSVVPTDTQYF
-	TRBJ2-7	-	TRBV20-1	TGCAGTGCTAGGGGCAGCTCTACGACCGAGCAGTACTTC	CSARGSSTTEQYF
-	TRBJ2-1	once	TRBV19	TGTGCCAGTAGTATAGCCGGGACCTACAATGAGCAGTTCTTC	CASSIAGTYNEQFF
-	TRBJ2-7	many	TRBV5-1	TGCGCCAGCAGCCTCGCTCCTCAGGGGCCCTTATCCTACGAGCAGTACTTC	CASSLAPQGPLSYEQYF
-	TRBJ1-2	many	TRBV20-1	TGCAGTGCTAGACAGGGCGGAAGGGGGTCTGGCTACACCTTC	CSARQGGRGSGYTF
TRBD2	TRBJ2-5	many	TRBV11-3	TGTGCCAGCAGCTTAGATCTAGCGGGAGCGTGGTTTGTGGAGACCCAGTACTTC	CASSLDLAGAWFVETQYF
TRBD2	TRBJ2-7	-	TRBV7-8	TGTGCCAGCAGCCCGACTAGCGACCTCTACGAGCAATACTTC	CASSPTSDLYEQYF
-	TRBJ2-4	few	TRBV12-5	TGTGCTAGTGGTTCGGGGACGGCCGAAAACATTCAGTACTTC	CASGSGTAENIQYF
TRBD1	TRBJ1-1	-	TRBV7-2	TGTGCCAGCAGCTTAAGCGGACAGGGAAGGGCTGAAGCTTTCTTT	CASSLSGQGRAEAFF
TRBD1	TRBJ2-3	many	TRBV2	TGTGCCAGCAGGGGGACAGGGGGCACAGATACGCAGTATTTT	CASRGTGGTDTQYF
TRBD2	TRBJ2-3	few	TRBV12-3/TRBV12-4	TGTGCCAGCAGTCCTAGCGGGTCTAGCACAGATACGCAGTATTTT	CASSPSGSSTDTQYF
TRBD2	TRBJ2-1	-	TRBV5-1	TGCGCCAGCAGCTGGGGACTAGAGAACAATGAGCAGTTCTTC	CASSWGLENNEQFF
TRBD1	TRBJ1-2	-	TRBV12-3/TRBV12-4	TGTGCCAGCAGTTTAGCAGGGACAGGGGGCCGGGGCTACACCTTC	CASSLAGTGGRGYTF
TRBD1	TRBJ2-3	-	TRBV9	TGTGCCAGCAGCCCTGGACAGGGTAGCACAGATACGCAGTATTTT	CASSPGQGSTDTQYF
TRBD2	TRBJ2-7	-	TRBV20-1	TGCAGTGCAAGCGGGGCCGGCGGGAGTGGGTACGAGCAGTACTTC	CSASGAGGSGYEQYF
TRBD1	TRBJ1-5	-	TRBV6-2/TRBV6-3	TGTGCCAGCAGTCACGACAGGGGAGGTAGCAGCAATCAGCCCCAGCATTTT	CASSHDRGGSSNQPQHF
-	TRBJ2-7	many	TRBV20-1	TGCAGTGCTAGAGTCCCAGGTACCTACGAGCAGTACTTC	CSARVPGTYEQYF
TRBD1	TRBJ1-5	many	TRBV28	TGTGCCAGCAGTACCGTACAGGGGAGTCAGCCCCAGCATTTT	CASSTVQGSQPQHF
TRBD1	TRBJ2-7	-	TRBV7-2	TGTGCCAGCAGCTTAGTACAGGGGTCCGAGCAGTACTTC	CASSLVQGSEQYF
TRBD2	TRBJ2-1	many	TRBV11-3	TGTGCCAGCAGCTTGCTAGCGGGATCGAACAATGAGCAGTTCTTC	CASSLLAGSNNEQFF
-	TRBJ2-1	many	TRBV6-6	TGTGCCAGCAGTTACGGGATCGATGAGCAGTTCTTC	CASSYGIDEQFF
TRBD2	TRBJ2-1	-	TRBV5-1	TGCGCCAGCAGCCGGCAGGCGGGAGGGAAAAATGAGCAGTTCTTC	CASSRQAGGKNEQFF
TRBD2	TRBJ2-7	many	TRBV7-9	TGTGCCAGCGGGACTAGCGGGAGCCGCGGGCAGTACTTC	CASGTSGSRGQYF